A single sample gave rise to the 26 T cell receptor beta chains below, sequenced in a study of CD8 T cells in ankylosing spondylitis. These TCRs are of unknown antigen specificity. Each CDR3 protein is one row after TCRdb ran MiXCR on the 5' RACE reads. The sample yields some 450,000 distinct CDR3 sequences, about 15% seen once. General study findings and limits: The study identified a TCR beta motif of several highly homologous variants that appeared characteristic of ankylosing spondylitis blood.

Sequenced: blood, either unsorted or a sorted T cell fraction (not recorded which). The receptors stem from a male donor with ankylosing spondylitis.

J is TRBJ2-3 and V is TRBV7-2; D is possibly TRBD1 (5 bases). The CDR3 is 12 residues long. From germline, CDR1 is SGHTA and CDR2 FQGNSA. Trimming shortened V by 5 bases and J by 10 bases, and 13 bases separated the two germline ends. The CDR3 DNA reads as TGTGCCAGCAGCCCGACAGACCGACCGCAGTATTTT. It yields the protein CASSPTDRPQYF.

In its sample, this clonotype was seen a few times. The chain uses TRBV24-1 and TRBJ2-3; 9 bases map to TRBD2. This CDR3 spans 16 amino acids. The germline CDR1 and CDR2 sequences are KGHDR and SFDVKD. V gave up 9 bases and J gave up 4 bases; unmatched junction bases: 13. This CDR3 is CATGAGGAGVADTQYF. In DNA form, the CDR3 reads TGTGCCACCGGGGCGGGAGGGGCCGGCGTCGCAGATACGCAGTATTTT.

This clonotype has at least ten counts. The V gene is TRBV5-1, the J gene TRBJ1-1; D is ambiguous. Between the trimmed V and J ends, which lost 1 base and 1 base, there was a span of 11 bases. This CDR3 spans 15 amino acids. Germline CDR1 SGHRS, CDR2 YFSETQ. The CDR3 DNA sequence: TGCGCCAGCAGCTTGTTACCCAACTCGAACACTGAAGCTTTCTTT. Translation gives CASSLLPNSNTEAFF.

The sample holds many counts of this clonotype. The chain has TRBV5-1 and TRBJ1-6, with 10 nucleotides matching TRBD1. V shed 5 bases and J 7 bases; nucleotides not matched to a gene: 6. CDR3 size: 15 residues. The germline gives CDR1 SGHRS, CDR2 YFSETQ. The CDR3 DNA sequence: TGCGCCAGCAGGTACGGGACAGGGGAGAATTCACCCCTCCACTTT. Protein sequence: CASRYGTGENSPLHF.

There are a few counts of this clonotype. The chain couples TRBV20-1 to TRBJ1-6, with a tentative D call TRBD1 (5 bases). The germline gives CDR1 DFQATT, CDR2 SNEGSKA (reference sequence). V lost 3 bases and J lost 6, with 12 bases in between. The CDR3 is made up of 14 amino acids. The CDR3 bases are TGCAGTGCTAGGGTTGACAGTTTTAATTCACCCCTCCACTTT. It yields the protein CSARVDSFNSPLHF.

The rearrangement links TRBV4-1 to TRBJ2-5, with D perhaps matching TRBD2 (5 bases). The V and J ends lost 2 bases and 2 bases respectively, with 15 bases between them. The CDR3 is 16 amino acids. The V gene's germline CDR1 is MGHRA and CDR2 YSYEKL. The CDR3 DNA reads TGCGCCAGCAGCCAAACACCTGGGCGGGTACAAGAGACCCAGTACTTC. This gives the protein CASSQTPGRVQETQYF.

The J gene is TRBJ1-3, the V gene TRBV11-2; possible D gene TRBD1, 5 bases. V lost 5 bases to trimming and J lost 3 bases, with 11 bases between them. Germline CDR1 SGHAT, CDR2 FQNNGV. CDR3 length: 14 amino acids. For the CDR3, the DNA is TGTGCCAGCAGCCGACATGGGGGTGGAAACACCATATATTTT. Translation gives CASSRHGGGNTIYF.

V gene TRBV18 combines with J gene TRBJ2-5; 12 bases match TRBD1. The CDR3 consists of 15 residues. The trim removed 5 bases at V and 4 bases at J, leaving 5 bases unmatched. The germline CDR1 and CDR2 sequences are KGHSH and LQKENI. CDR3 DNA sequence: TGTGCCAGCTCAACAGGGACAGGGGGCGTAGAGACCCAGTACTTC. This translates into CASSTGTGGVETQYF.

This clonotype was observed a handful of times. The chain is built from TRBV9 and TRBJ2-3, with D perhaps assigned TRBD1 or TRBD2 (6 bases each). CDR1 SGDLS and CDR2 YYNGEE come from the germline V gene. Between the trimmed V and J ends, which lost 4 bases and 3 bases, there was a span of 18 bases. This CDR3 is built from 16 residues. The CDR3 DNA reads TGTGCCAGCAGCCTAGAGGGGGGACTTATGACAGATACGCAGTATTTT. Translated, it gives CASSLEGGLMTDTQYF. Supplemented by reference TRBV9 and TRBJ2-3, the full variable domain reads DSGVTQTPKHLITATGQRVTLRCSPRSGDLSVYWYQQSLDQGLQFLIQYYNGEERAKGNILERFSAQQFPDLHSELNLSSLELGDSALYFCASSLEGGLMTDTQYFGPGTRLTVL.

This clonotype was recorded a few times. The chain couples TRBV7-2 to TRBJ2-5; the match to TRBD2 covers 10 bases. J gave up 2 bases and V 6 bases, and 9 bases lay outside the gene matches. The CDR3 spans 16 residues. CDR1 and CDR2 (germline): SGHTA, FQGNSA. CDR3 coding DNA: TGTGCCAGCAGGCCACAACTAGCGGGAACTCAAGAGACCCAGTACTTC. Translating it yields CASRPQLAGTQETQYF.

CDR3 coding DNA: TGTGCCAGCAGGAGGGCTGAAGCTTTCTTT. Its protein product is CASRRAEAFF. J is TRBJ1-1 and V is TRBV6-1; D is undetermined. This CDR3 has 10 residues. In germline, CDR1 is MNHNS, CDR2 SASEGT. Trimming removed 6 bases from V and 6 bases from J, with 5 bases in between.

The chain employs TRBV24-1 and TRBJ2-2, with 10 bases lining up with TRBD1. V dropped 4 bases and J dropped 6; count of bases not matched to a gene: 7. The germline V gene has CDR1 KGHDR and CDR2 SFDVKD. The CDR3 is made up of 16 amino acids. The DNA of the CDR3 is TGTGCCACCAGTGAGTCCGGGACAGGGGTTTCCGGGGAGCTGTTTTTT. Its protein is CATSESGTGVSGELFF.

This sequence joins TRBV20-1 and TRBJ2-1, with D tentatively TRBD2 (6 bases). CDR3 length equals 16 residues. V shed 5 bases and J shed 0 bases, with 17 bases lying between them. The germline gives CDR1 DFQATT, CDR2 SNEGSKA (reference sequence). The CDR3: CSAPSLAPSSYNEQFF. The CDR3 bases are TGCAGTGCTCCCTCGCTAGCGCCAAGCTCCTACAATGAGCAGTTCTTC.

DNA of the CDR3: TGCGCCAGCAGCTCTAGGGTGGACTACGAGCAGTACTTC. It codes for CASSSRVDYEQYF. The V call is TRBV5-1, the J call TRBJ2-7, with D unclear. CDR1 is SGHRS and CDR2 is YFSETQ in the germline V gene. V lost 3 bases to trimming and J lost 3 bases, with 10 bases between them. This CDR3 has 13 residues.

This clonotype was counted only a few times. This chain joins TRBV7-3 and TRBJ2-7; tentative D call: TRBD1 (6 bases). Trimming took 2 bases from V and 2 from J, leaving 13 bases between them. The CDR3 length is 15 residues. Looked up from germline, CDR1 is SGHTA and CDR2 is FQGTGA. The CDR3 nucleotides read TGTGCCAGCAGCTTAGGGGGCGGAAAAACCTACGAGCAGTACTTC. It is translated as CASSLGGGKTYEQYF. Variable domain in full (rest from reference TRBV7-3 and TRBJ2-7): GAGVSQTPSNKVTEKGKYVELRCDPISGHTALYWYRQSLGQGPEFLIYFQGTGAADDSGLPNDRFFAVRPEGSVSTLKIQRTERGDSAVYLCASSLGGGKTYEQYFGPGTRLTVT.

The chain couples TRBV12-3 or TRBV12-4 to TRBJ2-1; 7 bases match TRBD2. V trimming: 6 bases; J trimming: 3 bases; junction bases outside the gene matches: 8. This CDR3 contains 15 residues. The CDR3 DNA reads TGTGCCAGCAGCTCGGCGAGCGGGGACTACAATGAGCAGTTCTTC. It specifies CASSSASGDYNEQFF.

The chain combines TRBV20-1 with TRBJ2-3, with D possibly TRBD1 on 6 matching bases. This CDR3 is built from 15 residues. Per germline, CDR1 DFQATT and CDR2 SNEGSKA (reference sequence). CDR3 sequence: CRVLGGGRVTDTQYF. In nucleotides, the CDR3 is TGCAGGGTCCTGGGTGGGGGCAGGGTGACAGATACGCAGTATTTT.

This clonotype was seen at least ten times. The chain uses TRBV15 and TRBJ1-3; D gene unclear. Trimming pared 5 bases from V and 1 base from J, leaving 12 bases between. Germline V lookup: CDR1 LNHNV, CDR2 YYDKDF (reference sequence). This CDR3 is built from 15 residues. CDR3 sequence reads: CATSLRAGSGNTIYF. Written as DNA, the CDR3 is TGTGCCACCAGCCTGAGGGCAGGATCTGGAAACACCATATATTTT.

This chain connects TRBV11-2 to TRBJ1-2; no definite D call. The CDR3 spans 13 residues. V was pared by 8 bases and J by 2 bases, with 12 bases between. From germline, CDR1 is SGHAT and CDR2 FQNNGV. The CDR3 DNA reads TGTGCCAGCTCAACAGAGGAAAACTATGGCTACACCTTC. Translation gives CASSTEENYGYTF. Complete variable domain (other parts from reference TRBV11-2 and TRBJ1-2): EAGVAQSPRYKIIEKRQSVAFWCNPISGHATLYWYQQILGQGPKLLIQFQNNGVVDDSQLPKDRFSAERLKGVDSTLKIQPAKLEDSAVYLCASSTEENYGYTFGSGTRLTVV.

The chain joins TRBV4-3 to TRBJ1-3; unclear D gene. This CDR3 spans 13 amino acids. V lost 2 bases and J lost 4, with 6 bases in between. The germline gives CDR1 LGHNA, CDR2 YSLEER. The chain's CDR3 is CASSQKTGNTIYF. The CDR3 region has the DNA TGCGCCAGCAGCCAAAAGACAGGAAACACCATATATTTT.

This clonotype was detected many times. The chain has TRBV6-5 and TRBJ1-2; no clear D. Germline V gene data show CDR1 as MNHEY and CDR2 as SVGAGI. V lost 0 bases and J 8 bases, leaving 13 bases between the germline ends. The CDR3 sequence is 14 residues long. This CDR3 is CASSYSMGLGGYTF. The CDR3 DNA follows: TGTGCCAGCAGTTACTCGATGGGGTTGGGAGGCTACACCTTC.

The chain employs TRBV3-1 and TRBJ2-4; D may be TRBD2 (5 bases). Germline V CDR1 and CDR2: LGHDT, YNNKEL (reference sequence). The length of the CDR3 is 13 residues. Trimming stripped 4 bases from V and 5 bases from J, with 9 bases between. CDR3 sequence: CASSRGAENIQYF. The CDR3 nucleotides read TGTGCCAGCAGCCGAGGAGCGGAAAACATTCAGTACTTC.

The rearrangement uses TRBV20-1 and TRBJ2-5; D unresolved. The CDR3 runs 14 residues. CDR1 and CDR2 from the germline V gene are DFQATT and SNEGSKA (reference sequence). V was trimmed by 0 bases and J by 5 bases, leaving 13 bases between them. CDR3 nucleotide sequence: TGCAGTGCTAGAGATTTTGTAGTAGGGGAGACCCAGTACTTC. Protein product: CSARDFVVGETQYF.

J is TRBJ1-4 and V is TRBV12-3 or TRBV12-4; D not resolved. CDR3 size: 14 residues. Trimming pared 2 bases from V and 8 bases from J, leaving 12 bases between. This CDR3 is CASSLTEAREKLFF. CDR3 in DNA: TGTGCCAGCAGTTTAACGGAAGCACGGGAAAAACTGTTTTTT.

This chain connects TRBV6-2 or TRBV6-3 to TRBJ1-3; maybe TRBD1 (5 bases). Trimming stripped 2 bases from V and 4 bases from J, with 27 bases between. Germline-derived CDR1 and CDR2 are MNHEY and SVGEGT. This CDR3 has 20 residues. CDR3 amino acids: CASSYPPLGYSPDTGNTIYF. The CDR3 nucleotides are TGTGCCAGCAGTTACCCCCCCCTCGGCTATTCCCCGGACACAGGAAACACCATATATTTT.

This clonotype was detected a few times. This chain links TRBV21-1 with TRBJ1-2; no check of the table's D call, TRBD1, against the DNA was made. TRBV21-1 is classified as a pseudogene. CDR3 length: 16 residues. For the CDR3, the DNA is TGTGCCAGCAGCAAGATTGGAAGGGGGGGTAGCTATGGCTACACCTTC. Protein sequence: CASSKIGRGGSYGYTF.